These 25 T cell receptor beta chains share one sample of origin, sequenced in a study of T cells in Graves' hyperthyroidism and ophthalmopathy. Using RNA transcripts as the source, TCR beta CDR3 regions were amplified. The primer set for the first-round RT-PCR of the TCR CDR3 was HTBI. TCRdb passed the multiplex PCR reads through MiXCR, listing each CDR3 protein once. The table lists around 350,000 distinct CDR3 sequences, 13% of them singletons. The specimen sequenced was blood. The receptors come from a woman between 18 and 30 years old with Graves' hyperthyroidism.

The chain joins TRBV20-1 to TRBJ1-4, with D hard to call. CDR1 and CDR2 from the germline V gene are DFQATT and SNEGSKA (reference sequence). The CDR3 covers 14 residues. Trimming removed 6 bases at V and 8 bases at J, with 19 bases between. The CDR3 nucleotides read TGCAGTGCGAGAACCGGGTTTCGGAAAGAAAAACTGTTTTTT. The encoded protein is CSARTGFRKEKLFF.

This clonotype has a handful of counts. The rearrangement uses TRBV6-1 and TRBJ1-2; D perhaps matches TRBD1 (6 bases). Looked up from germline, CDR1 is MNHNS and CDR2 is SASEGT. V lost 5 bases, J lost 8 bases, and 12 bases lay in between. The CDR3 loop spans 12 amino acids. The CDR3 nucleotides are TGTGCCAGCAGTCCGGACAGCGCGGGCTACACCTTC. Translation: CASSPDSAGYTF.

This clonotype was counted a single time. This could be a read error, since a much larger clone is one nucleotide away. The chain combines TRBV20-1 with TRBJ2-1; D call uncertain. Germline V gives CDR1 DFQATT, CDR2 SNEGSKA (reference sequence). V lost 6 bases and J lost 5, with 8 bases in between. This CDR3 has 11 residues. CDR3 coding DNA: TGCAGTGCCGCAGCTCACAATGAGCAGTTCTTC. Its translation: CSAAAHNEQFF.

This clonotype occurred many times. This rearrangement joins TRBV28 to TRBJ2-7; 9 bases map to TRBD1. Unmatched junction bases numbered 9, after V lost 8 bases and J lost 1 base. This CDR3 has 15 residues. In germline, CDR1 is MDHEN, CDR2 SYDVKM. In DNA, the CDR3 is TGTGCCAGCGGGAATCCGGGACAGGGTTCCTACGAGCAGTACTTC. Translated, it gives CASGNPGQGSYEQYF.

This clonotype was seen repeatedly, ten times or more. This chain connects TRBV2 to TRBJ2-3; D assignment may be TRBD1 or TRBD2 (5 bases each). There are 17 residues in the CDR3. The germline gives CDR1 SNHLY, CDR2 FYNNEI. The V end was cut by 0 bases, the J end by 1 base, with 14 bases between. CDR3 in amino acids: CASSEAVWGSRTDTQYF. CDR3 DNA sequence: TGTGCCAGCAGTGAAGCGGTTTGGGGGTCCCGCACAGATACGCAGTATTTT.

This clonotype occurred many times. The chain is built from TRBV7-2 and TRBJ2-7; D is tentatively TRBD1 or TRBD2 (5 bases each). V lost 5 bases, J lost 0 bases, and 29 bases lay in between. Germline values: CDR1 SGHTA, CDR2 FQGNSA. This CDR3 spans 20 amino acids. CDR3 amino acids: CASSLSGDRTGRRVSYEQYF. The DNA of the CDR3 is TGTGCCAGCAGCCTAAGTGGGGACCGGACGGGACGGCGGGTCTCCTACGAGCAGTACTTC.

This clonotype was recorded a few times. Germline and junction disagree at one end, which may indicate a read error. The chain employs TRBV5-1 and TRBJ2-1; unclear D gene. The CDR3 runs to 15 residues. The germline V gene has CDR1 SGHRS and CDR2 YFSETQ. The CDR3 region is CVSSLAGPDYNEQFF. The DNA for the CDR3 is TGCGTCAGCAGCTTGGCCGGGCCAGACTACAATGAGCAGTTCTTC.

This chain uses TRBV28 with TRBJ1-1; TRBD1 aligns across 9 bases. Germline assignment: CDR1 MDHEN and CDR2 SYDVKM. J gave up 12 bases and V 3 bases, and 8 bases lay outside the gene matches. The CDR3 contains 13 residues. CDR3 nucleotides: TGTGCCAGCAGTTTCCTCAGGACAGGGGATCCTTTCTTT. Translation: CASSFLRTGDPFF.

There are many counts of this clonotype. The chain combines TRBV29-1 with TRBJ1-1, with 9 bases lining up with TRBD1. The CDR3 is 13 residues long. Germline V gives CDR1 SQVTM, CDR2 ANQGSEA. The ends lost 7 bases at V and 11 bases at J; junction bases unmatched: 14. The DNA of the CDR3 is TGCAGCGCTCTACAGGGGGCAGTCCCGGAGGCTTTCTTT. Residues: CSALQGAVPEAFF.

There are many counts of this clonotype. The chain has TRBV30 and TRBJ2-5, with D possibly being TRBD1 (6 bases). The CDR3 is made up of 13 amino acids. V shed 4 bases and J shed 2 bases, with 11 bases lying between them. Germline CDR1 reads GTSNPN; CDR2 reads SVGIG (reference sequence). CDR3 region: CAWTGQHQETQYF. The CDR3 bases are TGTGCCTGGACTGGACAGCATCAAGAGACCCAGTACTTC.

This chain connects TRBV27 to TRBJ1-6; tentatively, D is TRBD1 (6 bases). CDR1 MNHEY and CDR2 SMNVEV come from the germline V gene (reference sequence). The V and J ends lost 5 bases and 7 bases respectively, with 12 bases between them. The CDR3 spans 14 residues. The CDR3 is CASSKDRKNSPLHF. CDR3 bases: TGTGCCAGCAGTAAGGACAGAAAGAATTCACCCCTCCACTTT.

This clonotype has at least ten counts. This chain links TRBV20-1 with TRBJ1-1, with D perhaps matching TRBD1 (5 bases). The length of the CDR3 is 13 residues. V was shortened by 0 bases and J by 3 bases, with 8 bases between the two germline ends. CDR1 is DFQATT, CDR2 SNEGSKA, per germline (reference sequence). This chain's CDR3 is CSARDPGDTEAFF. The CDR3 DNA is TGCAGTGCTAGAGATCCGGGGGACACTGAAGCTTTCTTT.

In its sample, this clonotype was seen many times. The genes are TRBV7-9 and TRBJ1-2; D gene unclear. V lost 5 bases to trimming and J lost 4 bases, with 11 bases between them. The CDR3 is 13 residues long. Germline V CDR1 and CDR2: SEHNR, FQNEAQ (reference sequence). The CDR3 here is CASSQRRTYGYTF. The CDR3 DNA follows: TGTGCCAGCAGCCAACGGAGGACCTATGGCTACACCTTC.

This clonotype came up many times. The chain employs TRBV7-2 and TRBJ2-5; D gene uncertain. The V and J ends lost 2 bases and 1 base respectively, with 8 bases between them. CDR1 and CDR2 (germline): SGHTA, FQGNSA. The CDR3 runs to 14 residues. This CDR3 is CASSLRMAQETQYF. CDR3 bases: TGTGCCAGCAGCTTAAGAATGGCCCAAGAGACCCAGTACTTC.

This clonotype came up many times. The gene calls are TRBV2 and TRBJ2-7; 7 nucleotides match TRBD1. The germline V gene encodes CDR1 SNHLY and CDR2 FYNNEI. The CDR3 consists of 12 residues. The J segment lost 3 bases and the V segment lost 10 bases, leaving 6 bases of the junction unmatched. The CDR3 region has the DNA TGTGCCACTGGACAGGCGGGCTACGAGCAGTACTTC. Encoded protein: CATGQAGYEQYF.

The sample holds many counts of this clonotype. The chain links TRBV4-3 to TRBJ2-7, with D tentatively TRBD1 (5 bases). V was shortened by 4 bases and J by 0 bases, with 10 bases between the two germline ends. The CDR3 contains 14 residues. Germline lookup yields CDR1 LGHNA and CDR2 YSLEER. CDR3 amino acids: CASSPDSSSYEQYF. The CDR3 DNA reads TGCGCCAGCAGCCCCGACAGCAGCTCCTACGAGCAGTACTTC.

As DNA, the CDR3 is TGTGCCAGTACCCCGATGGCTTTTGGCAATCAGCCCCAGCATTTT. Its protein is CASTPMAFGNQPQHF. This chain uses TRBV19 with TRBJ1-5; no clear D gene. Looked up from germline, CDR1 is LNHDA and CDR2 is SQIVND (reference sequence). This CDR3 has 15 residues. Trimming pared 7 bases from V and 2 bases from J, leaving 15 bases between.

This clonotype was seen many times. V and J are TRBV4-3 and TRBJ2-7; D remains ambiguous. CDR3 size: 14 residues. In germline, CDR1 is LGHNA, CDR2 YSLEER. V was shortened by 0 bases and J by 5 bases, with 11 bases between the two germline ends. The DNA of the CDR3 is TGCGCCAGCAGCCAAGAAGCTTCGAGTCACGAGCAGTACTTC. Protein: CASSQEASSHEQYF.

On this clonotype itself: This may stem from a read error, because a much larger clone lies one nucleotide away. The J gene is TRBJ1-1, the V gene TRBV29-1, with D possibly being TRBD1 (6 bases). The CDR3 has 15 residues. Germline values: CDR1 SQVTM, CDR2 ANQGSEA. The CDR3 DNA follows: TGCAGCGTTCTCGGAGACAGGATGTGGAACACTGGAGCTTTCTTT. Translated: CSVLGDRMWNTGAFF.

This clonotype was detected a few times. The chain combines TRBV18 with TRBJ2-5; no reliable D call. The CDR3 consists of 14 residues. Germline V gene sequence: CDR1 KGHSH, CDR2 LQKENI. The V end lost 3 bases, the J end lost 5 bases, and 13 bases lay between the germline ends. The CDR3 loop reads CASSPPSGLETQYF. The CDR3 DNA reads TGTGCCAGCTCACCCCCATCTGGGTTGGAGACCCAGTACTTC.

This clonotype was counted at least ten times. The chain links TRBV7-3 to TRBJ2-7; TRBD2 agrees at 11 bases. Germline V gene lookup returns CDR1 SGHTA and CDR2 FQGTGA. There are 15 residues in the CDR3. Germline trimming cut 5 bases from V and 2 bases from J; bases unmatched to any gene: 5. The CDR3 DNA reads TGTGCCAGCAGCGTGACTAGCGGGGCCCCCTACGAGCAGTACTTC. Residues: CASSVTSGAPYEQYF.

This clonotype has at least ten counts. The chain couples TRBV2 to TRBJ2-5, with 11 bases that match TRBD2. The CDR3 consists of 16 residues. Looked up from germline, CDR1 is SNHLY and CDR2 is FYNNEI. CDR3 in DNA: TGTGCTCAGCGGTCGACTAGCGGGGCCCGGGAGGAGACCCAGTACTTC. It specifies CAQRSTSGAREETQYF.

The chain links TRBV25-1 to TRBJ2-5; D possibly corresponds to TRBD2 (5 bases). Trimming took 3 bases from V and 5 from J, leaving 16 bases between them. The CDR3 loop spans 15 amino acids. The germline V gene has CDR1 MGHDK and CDR2 SYGVNS. The CDR3 nucleotides are TGTGCCAGCAGTGATTGGAGGAGAAGTGAGGAGACCCAGTACTTC. This gives the protein CASSDWRRSEETQYF.

This clonotype occurred many times. The J gene is TRBJ2-5, the V gene TRBV2, with D perhaps TRBD1 (7 bases). Trimming removed 7 bases from V and 2 bases from J, with 17 bases in between. CDR1 and CDR2 (germline): SNHLY, FYNNEI. CDR3 size: 15 residues. For the CDR3, the DNA is TGTGCCAGCACCGAGGGCTCAGGGGGGCAAGAGACCCAGTACTTC. This translates into CASTEGSGGQETQYF.

There are many counts of this clonotype. The J gene is TRBJ2-3, the V gene TRBV6-6; unclear D gene. Trimming shortened V by 2 bases and J by 7 bases, and 4 bases separated the two germline ends. CDR1 and CDR2 (germline): MNHNY, SVGAGI (reference sequence). The CDR3 covers 11 residues. This CDR3 reads CASSYLYTQYF. CDR3 coding DNA: TGTGCCAGCAGTTACCTTTATACGCAGTATTTT.